Presented here are 18 T cell receptor beta chains from one specimen sequenced in a study of blood T cell repertoires in COVID-19. Sequencing was performed with immunoSEQ multiplex PCR; in TCRdb, only in-frame clones are kept and a portion is missing. Among 140,000 to 150,000 clones listed, around 84% were seen once. Sample: peripheral blood. The receptors here all came from a man aged 55 to 70 with active or convalescent COVID-19.

The CDR3 region is CSVEAYGSGANVLTF. CDR3 DNA: TGCAGCGTTGAAGCGTATGGGAGTGGGGCCAACGTCCTGACTTTC. The genes are TRBV29-1 and TRBJ2-6, with TRBD2 as a possible D gene (5 bases). Germline values: CDR1 SQVTM, CDR2 ANQGSEA. Trimming left V 1 base short and J 3 bases short, with 10 bases between. The CDR3 is 15 residues long.

The gene calls are TRBV2 and TRBJ2-2; D is perhaps TRBD2 (6 bases). The length of the CDR3 is 12 residues. V shed 8 bases and J shed 6 bases, with 10 bases lying between them. Germline V gene sequence: CDR1 SNHLY, CDR2 FYNNEI. CDR3 sequence (DNA): TGTGCCAGCTCTAGACTAGCCGGGGAGCTGTTTTTT. Amino acid sequence: CASSRLAGELFF.

V and J are TRBV29-1 and TRBJ2-2, with unresolved D. The CDR3 has 12 amino acids. The V end lost 3 bases, the J end lost 2 bases, and 4 bases lay between the germline ends. Germline V CDR1 and CDR2: SQVTM, ANQGSEA. The CDR3 sequence: CSVDSNTGELFF. CDR3 bases: TGCAGCGTTGACTCTAACACCGGGGAGCTGTTTTTT.

This clone was found a few times. The V call is TRBV15, the J call TRBJ1-2, with TRBD1 matching 7 bases. In germline, CDR1 is LNHNV, CDR2 YYDKDF (reference sequence). V trimming: 5 bases; J trimming: 4 bases; junction bases outside the gene matches: 7. This CDR3 is built from 14 residues. CDR3 loop: CATSPRGQRYGYTF. Written as DNA, the CDR3 is TGTGCCACCAGCCCCAGGGGACAGCGCTATGGCTACACCTTC.

The V and J genes are TRBV12-3 or TRBV12-4 and TRBJ1-2; D remains unclear. The CDR3 has 13 residues. The V end lost 0 bases, the J end lost 8 bases, and 10 bases lay between the germline ends. The CDR3 coding sequence is TGTGCCAGCAGTTTAGCGCGGAGTGGAGGCTACACCTTC. Encoded protein: CASSLARSGGYTF.

The V gene is TRBV15, the J gene TRBJ2-7; 8 bases are shared with TRBD2. The CDR3 consists of 13 residues. Germline V gives CDR1 LNHNV, CDR2 YYDKDF (reference sequence). Trimming at V came to 3 bases and at J to 7 bases, leaving 5 bases not matched to a gene. In nucleotides, the CDR3 is TGTGCCACCAGCAGGGGACTAGTTAGGGAGCAGTACTTC. Translation: CATSRGLVREQYF.

This clone was picked up many times. The chain joins TRBV18 to TRBJ1-1; no clear D gene. CDR1 KGHSH and CDR2 LQKENI come from the germline V gene. V gave up 3 bases and J gave up 4 bases, with 15 bases separating them. The CDR3 consists of 15 residues. CDR3 bases: TGTGCCAGCTCACCCGTGGTTAGTGGTAGCACTGAAGCTTTCTTT. This encodes CASSPVVSGSTEAFF.

The rearrangement joins TRBV19 to TRBJ1-5; D not resolved. The V end lost 5 bases, the J end lost 4 bases, and 6 bases lay between the germline ends. In germline, CDR1 is LNHDA, CDR2 SQIVND (reference sequence). This CDR3 is built from 12 residues. The CDR3: CASSWRNQPQHF. The CDR3 nucleotides read TGTGCCAGTAGTTGGAGAAATCAGCCCCAGCATTTT. Using reference TRBV19 and TRBJ1-5 for the parts outside the CDR3, the full variable domain is DGGITQSPKYLFRKEGQNVTLSCEQNLNHDAMYWYRQDPGQGLRLIYYSQIVNDFQKGDIAEGYSVSREKKESFPLTVTSAQKNPTAFYLCASSWRNQPQHFGDGTRLSIL.

The chain uses TRBV28 and TRBJ1-1, with 7 nucleotides matching TRBD1. The junction had 9 bases not matched to a gene; V was cut back by 10 bases and J by 1 base. This CDR3 comprises 14 residues. Germline V lookup: CDR1 MDHEN, CDR2 SYDVKM. The CDR3 nucleotides read TGTGCCACCCTTAAGACAGGGCGGAACACTGAAGCTTTCTTT. Translated: CATLKTGRNTEAFF.

The chain joins TRBV2 to TRBJ1-2, with 9 bases lining up with TRBD1. Germline CDR1 SNHLY, CDR2 FYNNEI. J was trimmed by 8 bases and V by 1 base; bases with no gene match: 2. The CDR3 runs 13 residues. The CDR3 nucleotides read TGTGCCAGCAGTGAAGACAGGGGGCGCGGCTACACCTTC. As protein: CASSEDRGRGYTF.

The chain has TRBV6-2 or TRBV6-3 and TRBJ2-5, with D possibly TRBD1 on 6 matching bases. This CDR3 spans 14 amino acids. The germline V gene encodes CDR1 MNHEY and CDR2 SVGEGT. The V gene lost 4 bases and the J gene lost 5 bases, with 14 bases spanning the gap. As DNA, the CDR3 is TGTGCCAGCAGTTCAAACAGGGATTCGGAGACCCAGTACTTC. It encodes CASSSNRDSETQYF.

V gene TRBV6-2 or TRBV6-3 combines with J gene TRBJ2-5, with 12 positions matching TRBD2. Trimming at V came to 5 bases and at J to 1 base, leaving 5 bases not matched to a gene. The CDR3 extends over 16 amino acids. Germline V lookup: CDR1 MNHEY, CDR2 SVGEGT. The CDR3 DNA is TGTGCCAGCAGTCGTCCTAGCGGGAGGGTCCAAGAGACCCAGTACTTC. Translated, it gives CASSRPSGRVQETQYF.

The J gene is TRBJ2-1, the V gene TRBV2; D gene ambiguous. Per germline, CDR1 SNHLY and CDR2 FYNNEI. The V and J ends lost 10 bases and 8 bases respectively, with 15 bases between them. The CDR3 has 12 amino acids. CDR3 protein: CATEGVGDEQFF. DNA for the CDR3: TGTGCCACAGAAGGTGTGGGCGATGAGCAGTTCTTC.

This clone was seen just once. This sequence joins TRBV11-3 and TRBJ2-1; no definite D call. Trimming took 0 bases from V and 0 from J, leaving 3 bases between them. The CDR3 has 14 amino acids. Germline V gives CDR1 SGHNT, CDR2 YENEEA. CDR3 sequence reads: CASSLDFSYNEQFF. The CDR3 bases are TGTGCCAGCAGCTTAGACTTCTCCTACAATGAGCAGTTCTTC.

V gene TRBV28 combines with J gene TRBJ1-5; no clear D gene. V shed 5 bases and J shed 10 bases, with 12 bases lying between them. Germline V gene lookup returns CDR1 MDHEN and CDR2 SYDVKM. CDR3 length: 12 amino acids. CDR3 DNA sequence: TGTGCCAGCAGTACTCCTAACGTACCCCAGCATTTT. As protein: CASSTPNVPQHF.

The V call is TRBV2, the J call TRBJ1-6, with D possibly being TRBD1 (6 bases). Trimming cost V 8 bases and J 8 bases, with 16 bases left between them. Germline V gene data show CDR1 as SNHLY and CDR2 as FYNNEI. There are 14 residues in the CDR3. CDR3 sequence reads: CASGRGFEDSPLHF. In DNA, the CDR3 is TGTGCCAGCGGCAGGGGTTTTGAGGATTCACCCCTCCACTTT.

J is TRBJ2-3 and V is TRBV6-1; D possibly corresponds to TRBD1 (6 bases). Per germline, CDR1 MNHNS and CDR2 SASEGT. V lost 3 bases, J lost 2 bases, and 15 bases lay in between. CDR3 length: 16 residues. This chain's CDR3 is CASSDLRTENTDTQYF. The CDR3 DNA follows: TGTGCCAGCAGTGATCTAAGGACAGAAAACACAGATACGCAGTATTTT.

This clone was seen a handful of times. Other DNA sequences in the sample encode the same CDR3. The CDR3, as DNA: TGCGCCAGCAGCCCCGGACAGGGAGATGGCTACACCTTC. This gives the protein CASSPGQGDGYTF. The chain joins TRBV5-1 to TRBJ1-2; TRBD1 agrees at 8 bases. This CDR3 contains 13 residues. V trimming: 4 bases; J trimming: 6 bases; junction bases outside the gene matches: 5. Germline CDR1 reads SGHRS; CDR2 reads YFSETQ.